The 6 T cell receptor beta chains given below trace back to one sample, sequenced in a study of T cell changes during pregnancy in multiple sclerosis. Here immunoSEQ multiplex PCR was the method, and the copy in TCRdb shows in-frame clones only, minus some. The repertoire holds just under 40,000 clones, with approximately 90% as singletons. This specimen consisted of CD4+ T cells from peripheral blood mononuclear cells, obtained in the first trimester of pregnancy. Every receptor here comes from a female donor in good health, enrolled as a control in a pregnancy study.

The V and J genes are TRBV4-2 and TRBJ1-6, with D hard to call. The germline V gene encodes CDR1 LGHNA and CDR2 YNFKEQ. Trimming took off 0 bases at V and 0 bases at J, with 12 bases between the two ends. This CDR3 spans 18 amino acids. The CDR3, as DNA: TGTGCCAGCAGCCAAGAAGGTGGAGGAAGCTCCTATAATTCACCCCTCCACTTT. This translates into CASSQEGGGSSYNSPLHF.

This sequence joins TRBV10-2 and TRBJ2-3; 7 bases line up with TRBD2. The trim removed 7 bases at V and 3 bases at J, leaving 4 bases unmatched. The CDR3 contains 13 residues. Germline V lookup: CDR1 WSHSY, CDR2 SAAADI. The DNA of the CDR3 is TGCGCCAGCAAGACTAGCTCGACAGATACGCAGTATTTT. Amino acid sequence: CASKTSSTDTQYF.

To note about this clone: Other nucleotide sequences in the sample specify the same CDR3. The chain links TRBV7-9 to TRBJ2-2; 7 nucleotides agree with TRBD1. The V segment lost 0 bases and the J segment 0 bases; nucleotides outside the gene matches: 1. The CDR3 loop spans 16 amino acids. CDR1 and CDR2 from the germline V gene are SEHNR and FQNEAQ (reference sequence). The CDR3 region is CASSLAQGTNTGELFF. CDR3 in DNA: TGTGCCAGCAGCTTAGCACAGGGGACGAACACCGGGGAGCTGTTTTTT. Variable domain in full (rest from reference TRBV7-9 and TRBJ2-2): DTGVSQNPRHKITKRGQNVTFRCDPISEHNRLYWYRQTLGQGPEFLTYFQNEAQLEKSRLLSDRFSAERPKGSFSTLEIQRTEQGDSAMYLCASSLAQGTNTGELFFGEGSRLTVL.

The V call is TRBV2, the J call TRBJ1-5; D call uncertain. Looked up from germline, CDR1 is SNHLY and CDR2 is FYNNEI. The CDR3 has 12 residues. Trimming removed 3 bases at V and 7 bases at J, with 7 bases between. CDR3 nucleotides: TGTGCCAGCAGTGATCGAGTGCAGCCCCAGCATTTT. Protein: CASSDRVQPQHF.

The gene calls are TRBV25-1 and TRBJ1-3, with D possibly TRBD1 on 5 matching bases. CDR3 length: 14 residues. V dropped 3 bases and J dropped 7 bases, with 13 bases sitting between them. Germline loops: CDR1 MGHDK, CDR2 SYGVNS. The CDR3 region is CASSDSRAGNTIYF. CDR3 bases: TGTGCCAGCAGTGATTCAAGGGCAGGGAACACCATATATTTT.

The J gene is TRBJ2-1, the V gene TRBV18; possible D gene TRBD1, 6 bases. Germline CDR1 and CDR2: KGHSH and LQKENI. V gave up 2 bases and J gave up 4 bases, with 12 bases separating them. The CDR3 totals 15 residues. CDR3 region: CASSPGRGKYNEQFF. CDR3 DNA: TGTGCCAGCTCACCAGGCAGGGGAAAATACAATGAGCAGTTCTTC.